This T cell receptor beta chain was found in a study of T cell responses to AZD1222 COVID-19 vaccine (dated by TCRdb to about 2021). For the study in its entirety: Because spike-specific TCR depth and breadth did not differ between the two schedules, AZD1222 recipients who got a second dose at roughly 4 weeks were pooled with those who got a second dose at roughly 12 weeks. A total of 233 trial participants underwent TCR sequencing, of whom nearly 210 received two doses of AZD1222 and about 25 received two doses of the MenACWY control vaccine. Enrollment into the trials was organized by age into subgroups of 18-55, 56-69 and 70-plus years, and those subgroups contained roughly 160, 29 and 62 TCR-sequenced participants, respectively.

Here is what the overall study found, with its caveats: Because no samples from the day 14 peak response were available, repertoires could be characterized only after the peak T cell response. The whole spike protein was spanned by vaccine-associated CD4 TCRs, and dominant responses were seen in regions 160-218 and 743-854. The 56-69-year group was small, and its depth increase did not reach significance, likely because of low power. Participants were mostly white British and included more females than males, and it was suggested by the authors that clonal diversity may have been underestimated. Conclusions about previously exposed vaccinees were limited because only six AZD1222 recipients were SARS-CoV-2 seropositive at baseline. Reportedly, close to half of the unique spike-specific TCRs recognized epitopes lying outside the regions that are mutated in the B.1.351 and B.1.1.7 variants. A significant rise in spike-specific TCR breadth and depth was observed after two AZD1222 doses relative to day 0 and relative to MenACWY recipients.

The CDR3 regions of human TCRbeta chains were analyzed by immunosequencing. The original pipeline was this. TCRs in the repertoires were matched against a reference library of SARS-CoV-2-specific TCRs that had been generated with the MIRA antigen-specificity platform. Breadth was defined as the fraction of unique TCRs that were SARS-CoV-2-associated, and depth was defined as the fraction of total T cells that were SARS-CoV-2-associated. Using the MIRA data, each spike-specific TCR was mapped to the spike region that the TCR reacts to and placed in a CD4 or CD8 class. Log10-transformed breadth and depth values were compared by one-way ANOVA with Sidak's multiple comparisons tests. TCRdb holds this immuneACCESS table with in-frame rearrangements only. Some clones are missing; in checked studies, unresolved V genes explain under half, and the rest has no known cause. V, J and clone size reflect that table, while D and trimming were determined from the DNA. The table for this sample lists some 120,000 clones; around 84% of them were counted only once. The ten biggest clones cover approximately 12% of the sample.

Interpreted using the paper, the time point label stands for: baseline before first vaccination. Vaccinee samples came from UK trials COV001 and COV002, including a single-blind randomized controlled phase 2/3 trial of AZD1222 (ChAdOx1 nCoV-19) in healthy adults. For TCRbeta chain sequencing, PBMC samples from trial participants were taken at day 0 and at day 28 after the second dose. In the case of this clone: Its cognate antigen has yet to be identified. No base-level quality is on record; no much larger clone is a single base apart.

This receptor was identified in an adult in good health. The source was peripheral blood, collected on day 0 of AZD1222 vaccination.

The CDR3 amino acid sequence is: CASSLIGQYSGANVLTF. The DNA sequence is TGTGCCAGCAGTTTAATCGGACAGTACTCTGGGGCCAACGTCCTGACTTTC. The V and J genes are TRBV27 and TRBJ2-6; tentative D gene TRBD1, with 6 bases matching. The CDR3 has 17 amino acids, counting the end cysteine and phenylalanine. The read is trimmed to its CDR3 DNA, 51 bases read in frame from base 1. The germline V gene encodes CDR1 MNHEY and CDR2 SMNVEV (reference sequence). The junction shows trimming of 2 bases on V and 0 bases on J, plus 11 bases between the germline ends. Supplemented by the reference TRBV27 and TRBJ2-6 proteins around the CDR3, the complete variable domain is EAQVTQNPRYLITVTGKKLTVTCSQNMNHEYMSWYRQDPGLGLRQIYYSMNVEVTDKGDVPEGYKVSRKEKRNFPLILESPSPNQTSLYFCASSLIGQYSGANVLTFGAGSRLTVL.